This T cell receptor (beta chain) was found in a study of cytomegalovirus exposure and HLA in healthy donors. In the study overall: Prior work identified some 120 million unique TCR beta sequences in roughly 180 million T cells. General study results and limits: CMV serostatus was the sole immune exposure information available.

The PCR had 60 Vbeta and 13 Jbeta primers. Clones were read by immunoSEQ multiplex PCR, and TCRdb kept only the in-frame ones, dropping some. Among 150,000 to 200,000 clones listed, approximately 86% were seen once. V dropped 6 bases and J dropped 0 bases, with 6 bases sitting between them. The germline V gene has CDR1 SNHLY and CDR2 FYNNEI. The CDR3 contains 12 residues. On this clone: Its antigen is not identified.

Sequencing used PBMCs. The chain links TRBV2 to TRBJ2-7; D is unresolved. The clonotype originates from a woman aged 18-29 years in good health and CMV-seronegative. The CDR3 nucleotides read TGTGCCAGCAGCCTCAGCTCCTACGAGCAGTACTTC. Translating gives CASSLSSYEQYF.